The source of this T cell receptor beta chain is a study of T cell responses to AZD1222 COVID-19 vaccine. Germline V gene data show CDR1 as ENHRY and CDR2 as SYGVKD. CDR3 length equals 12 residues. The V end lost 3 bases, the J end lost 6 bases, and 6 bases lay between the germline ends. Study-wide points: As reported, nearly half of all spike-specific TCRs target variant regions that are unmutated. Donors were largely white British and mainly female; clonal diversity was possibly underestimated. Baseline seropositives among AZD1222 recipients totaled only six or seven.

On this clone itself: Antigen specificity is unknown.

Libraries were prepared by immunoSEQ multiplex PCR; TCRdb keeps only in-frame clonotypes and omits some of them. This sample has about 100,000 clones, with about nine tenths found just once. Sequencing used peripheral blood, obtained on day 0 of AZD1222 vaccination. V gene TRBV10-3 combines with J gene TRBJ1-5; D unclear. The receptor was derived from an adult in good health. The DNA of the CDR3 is TGTGCCATCAGTGATATCGGTCAGCCCCAGCATTTT. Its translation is CAISDIGQPQHF.